This T cell receptor beta chain was sequenced in a study of blood T cell repertoires in COVID-19 (dated by TCRdb to about 2020). Study-wide context: Samples from collaborators originated in the United States, Italy and Spain and spanned both the acute and convalescent phases of COVID-19. The repertoires were made available in a free public database intended to serve as a resource for research on the immune response to SARS-CoV-2. The samples were drawn from two sources: the first 160 participants of the ongoing ImmuneRACE study, and over 950 subjects contributed by 6 global collaborators. Subjects who had been exposed to COVID-19, were actively infected with it, or had recovered from it provided the deeply sampled blood TCRbeta repertoires that made up the dataset. The prospective study material was composed of cDNA or gDNA derived from T cells, B-cell-depleted T cells, or PBMCs. HLA class I and class II types, where available, came from metadata supplied by the sample provider rather than from assay-based typing. A de-identified subject ID, COVID-19 status, age in years and sex were almost always included in the sample metadata.

Whole blood was collected in K2EDTA tubes by collaborating institutions according to the institutions' own protocols. For TCRbeta analysis, collaborators shipped samples as frozen whole blood, isolated PBMCs, or DNA extracted from either of those sample types. The paper as a whole reports these results and caveats: How much clinical and demographic metadata was included differed by source and by participant, and the metadata was provided uncurated.

As regards this clone: No cognate antigen has been identified for it. Per-base quality was not reported, and no clone a single base away is much larger than it.

After removal of 0 bases from V and 7 bases from J, the junction retains 10 bases not matched to a gene. Including the terminal cysteine and phenylalanine, the CDR3 comprises 16 residues. The sequence is cut down to CDR3 DNA, 48 bases in frame from base 1. In the germline V gene, CDR1 corresponds to SQVTM and CDR2 to ANQGSEA. TCRbeta CDR3 regions were amplified from genomic DNA using the immunoSEQ Assay, a bias-controlled multiplex PCR. The original methods were these. Within the assay, amplification of reference gene primers was used to estimate how many nucleated cells each sample contained. To quantify the absolute abundance of each unique TCRbeta CDR3 rearrangement, sequence reads were collapsed and filtered. For each sample, productive Simpson clonality was calculated as the square root of Simpson's diversity index over productive rearrangements. Imported from immuneACCESS, the table was reduced by TCRdb to in-frame sequences with V and J called. These copies leave out some clones; in studies compared against another copy, an unresolved V gene accounts for under half, and the cause of the remainder is not known. V and J calls and clone size are given by that table; D and trimming were obtained from the DNA. This sample holds under 250,000 clones; about 83% were observed only once. Around 7.9% of the sample is in the top ten clones.

Material: peripheral blood. The clonotype comes from a man aged 35 to 55 with active or convalescent COVID-19. This receptor chain uses TRBV29-1 and TRBJ2-1; the central 9 bases match TRBD1. The CDR3 region reads CSVEDLGTGTFNEQFF. The sequenced DNA is TGCAGCGTTGAAGATCTCGGGACAGGGACGTTTAATGAGCAGTTCTTC.